This T cell receptor beta chain originates from a study of response to subunit inactivated influenza vaccine (dated by TCRdb to between 2017 and 2018). With respect to the entire study: The study used deep quantitative T cell receptor repertoire profiling to track responses to a trivalent subunit inactivated influenza vaccine.

The study at large found these results: It was suggested by the authors that each seasonal influenza vaccination may recruit only a limited number of new T cells.

The method behind the library was RT-PCR. Sequencing relied on an Illumina HiSeq 2500. TCRdb ran its own pipeline on the public reads, namely fastp trimming at Q25 and MiXCR clone calling, and kept in-frame beta chains. Here each entry gathers all rows of one CDR3 protein and keeps the most common genes and DNA. For this sample the table gives 650,000 to 800,000 distinct CDR3 sequences, of which more than 11% were detected only once. Less than 9% of the sample goes to the ten largest clones. V and J are trimmed by 0 bases and 3 bases, and the gene matches miss 15 bases of the junction. CDR1 and CDR2 were assigned from the germline V gene (reference sequence) as DFQATT and SNEGSKA. The CDR3 contains 18 residues, cysteine and phenylalanine counted. Only the CDR3 portion is preserved as DNA: 54 bases, with reading frame beginning at the first base. Ten or more counts support this clonotype. What antigen it recognizes has not been identified. No quality values exist for individual bases; no much larger clone is one base distant.

The sequence links TRBV20-1 to TRBJ2-7, with 9 bases aligning to TRBD1. Sequencing used PBMCs from blood, obtained around 15 days before vaccination. This TCR derives from a man aged 45-65 years who received an inactivated influenza vaccine. Donor details come from another sample of the same person, matched by shared clones. The nucleotide sequence is TGCAGTGCTAGAGATTACCGCTCTACCGGGACAGGGTACTACGAGCAGTACTTC. Translated, it gives CSARDYRSTGTGYYEQYF.